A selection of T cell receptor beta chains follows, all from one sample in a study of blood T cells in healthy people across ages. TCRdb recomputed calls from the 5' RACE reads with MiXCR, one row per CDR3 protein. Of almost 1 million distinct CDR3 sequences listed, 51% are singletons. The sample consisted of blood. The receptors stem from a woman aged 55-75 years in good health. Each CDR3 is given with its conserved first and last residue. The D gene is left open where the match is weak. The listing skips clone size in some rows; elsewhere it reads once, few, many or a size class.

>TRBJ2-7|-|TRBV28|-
CATLLQGKQYF
TGTGCCACCCTTCTACAGGGAAAGCAGTACTTC
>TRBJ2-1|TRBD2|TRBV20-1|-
CSAPPGGNEQFF
TGCAGTGCCCCACCGGGGGGCAATGAGCAGTTCTTC
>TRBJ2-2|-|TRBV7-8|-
CASSVVRAGELFF
TGTGCCAGCAGCGTCGTGCGGGCCGGGGAGCTGTTTTTT
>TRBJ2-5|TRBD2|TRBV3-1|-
CASSLPAGGTETQYF
TGTGCCAGCAGCCTCCCCGCGGGAGGGACAGAGACCCAGTACTTC
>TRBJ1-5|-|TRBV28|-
CASSRIGGTGEPYQPQHF
TGTGCCAGCAGTCGAATTGGCGGGACCGGGGAACCGTATCAGCCCCAGCATTTT
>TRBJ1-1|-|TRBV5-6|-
CASSSRGRRAEAFF
TGTGCCAGCAGCTCCCGGGGGAGGAGGGCTGAAGCTTTCTTT
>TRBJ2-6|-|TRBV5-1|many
CASSLTGSSGANVLTF
TGCGCCAGCAGCTTAACGGGAAGCTCTGGGGCCAACGTCCTGACTTTC
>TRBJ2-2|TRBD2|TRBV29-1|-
CSVGGRGTGELFF
TGCAGCGTTGGCGGGAGAGGCACCGGGGAGCTGTTTTTT
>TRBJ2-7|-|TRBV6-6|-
CASSYTGTPVGEQYF
TGTGCCAGCAGTTACACCGGGACCCCGGTGGGTGAGCAGTACTTC
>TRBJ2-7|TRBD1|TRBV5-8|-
CASTTRQGAHEQYF
TGTGCCAGCACCACAAGACAGGGGGCCCACGAGCAGTACTTC
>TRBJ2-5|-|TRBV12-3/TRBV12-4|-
CASSLADGGSHNEQYF
TGTGCCAGCAGTTTAGCCGACGGGGGATCGCACAATGAGCAGTACTTC
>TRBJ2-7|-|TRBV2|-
CASGWGYEQYF
TGTGCCAGCGGTTGGGGCTACGAGCAGTACTTC
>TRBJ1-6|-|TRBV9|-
CASSVDQGSNSPLHF
TGTGCCAGCAGCGTAGACCAGGGCTCAAATTCACCCCTCCACTTT
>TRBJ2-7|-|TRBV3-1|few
CASSQSGSEQYF
TGTGCCAGCAGCCAAAGTGGGAGCGAGCAGTACTTC
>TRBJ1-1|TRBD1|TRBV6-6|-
CASSDRGQNTEAFF
TGTGCCAGCAGTGACAGGGGGCAGAACACTGAAGCTTTCTTT
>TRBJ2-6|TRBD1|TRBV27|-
CASGETRGPGANVLTF
TGTGCCAGCGGGGAGACGAGGGGGCCTGGGGCCAACGTCCTGACTTTC
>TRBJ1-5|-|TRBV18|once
CASSSGTHSNQPQHF
TGTGCCAGCTCCTCCGGGACACATAGCAATCAGCCCCAGCATTTT
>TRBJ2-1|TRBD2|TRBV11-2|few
CASSPSLAAVNEQFF
TGTGCCAGCAGCCCCTCCCTAGCGGCAGTCAATGAGCAGTTCTTC
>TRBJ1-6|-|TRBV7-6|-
CASSLEADGIIQPLHF
TGTGCCAGCAGCTTAGAGGCGGATGGAATAATTCAACCCCTCCACTTT
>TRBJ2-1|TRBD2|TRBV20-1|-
CSAQGLAGDEQFF
TGCAGTGCTCAAGGACTAGCGGGTGATGAGCAGTTCTTC
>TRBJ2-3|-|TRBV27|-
CASSVLQTNTQYF
TGTGCCAGCAGTGTCTTGCAGACCAATACGCAGTATTTT
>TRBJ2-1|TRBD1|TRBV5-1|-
CASIDPTGVGGNEQFF
TGCGCCAGCATCGACCCGACAGGGGTTGGTGGCAATGAGCAGTTCTTC
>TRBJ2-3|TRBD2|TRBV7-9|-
CASSRGAGGLDTQYF
TGTGCCAGCAGCCGCGGCGCGGGGGGATTGGATACGCAGTATTTT
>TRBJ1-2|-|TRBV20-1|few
CSARGRQGDLYGYTF
TGCAGTGCTAGAGGGCGGCAGGGTGATTTGTATGGCTACACCTTC
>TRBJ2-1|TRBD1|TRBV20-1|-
CSARHRDRAYNEQFF
TGCAGTGCGCGCCACCGGGACAGGGCGTACAATGAGCAGTTCTTC
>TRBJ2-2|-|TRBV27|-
CASGYTSNTGELFF
TGTGCCAGCGGCTATACCTCGAACACCGGGGAGCTGTTTTTT
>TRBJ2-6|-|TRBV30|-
CAWRPHGSGANVLTF
TGTGCCTGGCGCCCGCACGGCTCTGGGGCCAACGTCCTGACTTTC
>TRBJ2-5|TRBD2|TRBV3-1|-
CASSQRREGKEQYF
TGTGCCAGCAGCCAAAGGCGGGAGGGGAAAGAGCAGTACTTC
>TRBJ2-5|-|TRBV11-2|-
CASSPVTGFQETQYF
TGTGCCAGCAGCCCTGTCACAGGTTTCCAAGAGACCCAGTACTTC
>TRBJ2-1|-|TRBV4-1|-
CASSQVRDKRQFF
TGCGCCAGCAGCCAAGTTCGGGACAAGAGGCAGTTCTTC
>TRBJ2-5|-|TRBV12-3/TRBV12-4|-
CASSISNEQYF
TGTGCCAGCAGTATCTCCAATGAGCAGTACTTC
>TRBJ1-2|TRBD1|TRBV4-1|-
CASSRTGAKEGGYTF
TGCGCCAGCAGCCGGACAGGGGCCAAGGAGGGGGGCTACACCTTC
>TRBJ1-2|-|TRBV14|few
CASSSYRTGYTF
TGTGCCAGCAGCTCCTACAGGACCGGCTACACCTTC
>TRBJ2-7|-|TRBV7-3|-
CASSLFAQGPHEQYF
TGTGCCAGCAGCTTATTCGCCCAGGGTCCCCACGAGCAGTACTTC
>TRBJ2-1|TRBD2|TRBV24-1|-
CTTSDAGTSSNEQFF
TGTACCACCAGTGATGCCGGGACTAGCAGCAATGAGCAGTTCTTC
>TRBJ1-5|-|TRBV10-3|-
CAISEFALKQTGQPQHF
TGTGCCATCAGTGAGTTTGCTTTAAAACAGACGGGCCAGCCCCAGCATTTT
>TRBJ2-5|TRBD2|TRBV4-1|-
CASSQGTSGRQTQYF
TGCGCCAGCAGCCAAGGGACTAGCGGGAGACAGACCCAGTACTTC
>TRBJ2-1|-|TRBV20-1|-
CSVRRNEQFF
TGCAGTGTAAGGAGAAATGAGCAGTTCTTC
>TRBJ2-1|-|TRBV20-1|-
CSARGRGSEQFF
TGCAGTGCTAGAGGGAGGGGAAGTGAGCAGTTCTTC
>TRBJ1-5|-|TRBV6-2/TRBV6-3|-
CASSYAGVVQPQHF
TGTGCCAGCAGTTACGCAGGAGTGGTCCAGCCCCAGCATTTT
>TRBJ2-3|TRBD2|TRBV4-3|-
CASSQESNSGSYEGNSYTQYF
TGCGCCAGCAGCCAGGAGTCGAATAGCGGGAGCTATGAAGGGAACTCTTATACGCAGTATTTT
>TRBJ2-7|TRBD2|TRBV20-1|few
CSAPLAGDSGEQYF
TGCAGTGCTCCACTAGCGGGAGACTCTGGAGAGCAGTACTTC
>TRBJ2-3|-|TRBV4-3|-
CASSYNTGNTQYF
TGCGCCAGCAGCTACAACACTGGGAATACGCAGTATTTT
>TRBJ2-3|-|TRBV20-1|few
CSARDWGEVDTQYF
TGCAGTGCTAGAGATTGGGGGGAGGTAGATACGCAGTATTTT
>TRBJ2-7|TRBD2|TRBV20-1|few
CSAGEREGRYEQYF
TGCAGTGCTGGAGAGCGGGAGGGCCGCTACGAGCAGTACTTC
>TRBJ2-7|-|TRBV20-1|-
CSAPRAQRYSEQYF
TGCAGTGCCCCTCGGGCCCAGAGGTACAGCGAGCAGTACTTC
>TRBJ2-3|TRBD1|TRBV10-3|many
CAHRDSTTDTQYF
TGTGCCCATCGGGACAGTACCACAGATACGCAGTATTTT
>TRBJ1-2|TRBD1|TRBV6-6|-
CASSPDRAGANYGYTF
TGTGCCAGCAGTCCGGACAGGGCTGGAGCTAACTATGGCTACACCTTC
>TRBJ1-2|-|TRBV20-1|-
CSARDPPGRGANYGYTF
TGCAGTGCTAGAGACCCCCCTGGGAGGGGAGCTAACTATGGCTACACCTTC
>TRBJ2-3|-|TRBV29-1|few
CSVELPGLRYTQYF
TGCAGCGTTGAACTTCCAGGCCTACGGTATACGCAGTATTTT